This T cell receptor (beta chain) derives from a study of cytomegalovirus exposure and HLA in healthy donors. General study results and limits: Analysis was carried out at a later point, and it linked a missense DCLRE1C variant to TCR beta V- and J-gene trimming. The study reported that TCR beta sequences accurately predicted HLA-A and HLA-B alleles in most subjects. Researchers counted roughly 150 TCR beta chains as cytomegalovirus-associated.

Donors had nominal health at sampling but likely had unrecorded immune exposures. The PCR employed 60 Vbeta primers together with 13 Jbeta primers. Assay: immunoSEQ multiplex PCR; the TCRdb copy retains only in-frame clones and omits some. The sample has roughly 180,000 clones; 75% to 85% are singletons. This clone was seen a handful of times. Antigen: not known. The germline CDR1 and CDR2 sequences are MGHRA and YSYEKL. The CDR3 runs 14 residues. V shed 5 bases and J shed 1 base, with 8 bases lying between them. V is TRBV4-1 and J is TRBJ2-2; D not resolved. The clonotype was recovered from a girl aged 2-10 years in good health and CMV-seropositive. The sequencing input was PBMCs. The CDR3 DNA reads as TGCGCCAGCAGCTACCGACAGAACACCGGGGAGCTGTTTTTT. The encoded protein is CASSYRQNTGELFF.